This T cell receptor (beta chain) was retrieved from a study of cytomegalovirus exposure and HLA in healthy donors. Study overall: Some 85 million unique TCRs, all from HLA-typed donors, were included in an early release of the data.

CDR1 MGHRA and CDR2 YSYEKL come from the germline V gene. V dropped 0 bases and J dropped 0 bases, with 15 bases sitting between them. The CDR3 is made up of 19 amino acids. General study points: A list of around 150 TCR beta chains associated with cytomegalovirus was given. Some V segments, including TRBV6-2 and TRBV6-3, were excluded as indistinguishable.

PCR used 60 Vbeta primers and 13 Jbeta primers. Clones were sequenced by immunoSEQ multiplex PCR, and TCRdb holds only the in-frame ones, with some missing. Found here are 130,000 to 150,000 clones, over 60% of them singletons; the top ten hold less than 1.5%. As regards this clone: Its target is unknown.

Material for sequencing was PBMCs. The rearrangement links TRBV4-1 to TRBJ2-6, with a weak D call TRBD1 (6 bases). This sequence originates from a male donor in good health and CMV-seropositive. DNA of the CDR3: TGCGCCAGCAGCCAAGATACCACAGGGTTTTACTCTGGGGCCAACGTCCTGACTTTC. Translating gives CASSQDTTGFYSGANVLTF.